These T cell receptor beta chains were read from a single sample in a study of T cell changes during pregnancy in multiple sclerosis. The table came from immunoSEQ multiplex PCR; TCRdb's copy has only in-frame clones and leaves some out. The sample carries 20,000 to 25,000 clones, 75% to 90% recorded once. Sequencing used CD8+ T cells from peripheral blood mononuclear cells, obtained in the first trimester of pregnancy. The receptors derive from a female donor in good health, enrolled as a control in a pregnancy study. Both conserved end residues are part of each CDR3. The D gene is left open where the match is weak. Clone size, where shown, is once, few, many, or a class for clones that have expanded.

v_call: TRBV7-9; clone_size: .; j_call: TRBJ2-3; d_call: .; cdr3_nt: TGTGCCAGCAGCCCACAAGATCGAAGCACAGATACGCAGTATTTT; cdr3_aa: CASSPQDRSTDTQYF
v_call: TRBV30; clone_size: .; j_call: TRBJ2-5; d_call: .; cdr3_nt: TGTGCCTGGGGTGGGCCTAGCCTTGAGACCCAGTACTTC; cdr3_aa: CAWGGPSLETQYF
v_call: TRBV27; clone_size: .; j_call: TRBJ2-7; d_call: TRBD1; cdr3_nt: TGTGCCAGCAGTTTTGACAGGGGGTACGAGCAGTACTTC; cdr3_aa: CASSFDRGYEQYF
v_call: TRBV7-8; clone_size: .; j_call: TRBJ1-1; d_call: .; cdr3_nt: TGTGCCAGCAGCTTCCTCAACACTGAAGCTTTCTTT; cdr3_aa: CASSFLNTEAFF
v_call: TRBV7-9; clone_size: once; j_call: TRBJ2-7; d_call: TRBD1; cdr3_nt: TGTGCCAGCAGCCCCCGGGACAGGGGATACGAGCAGTACTTC; cdr3_aa: CASSPRDRGYEQYF
v_call: TRBV11-2; clone_size: .; j_call: TRBJ2-5; d_call: TRBD1; cdr3_nt: TGTGCCAGCAGCCCGACAGGGGGGCGAGAGACCCAGTACTTC; cdr3_aa: CASSPTGGRETQYF
v_call: TRBV7-8; clone_size: .; j_call: TRBJ2-1; d_call: TRBD1; cdr3_nt: TGTGCCAGCAGCTCCGGGACAGAATACAATGAGCAGTTCTTC; cdr3_aa: CASSSGTEYNEQFF
v_call: TRBV4-2; clone_size: .; j_call: TRBJ1-1; d_call: TRBD1; cdr3_nt: TGTGCCAGCAGCCCGACAGGGACAAGCACTGAAGCTTTCTTT; cdr3_aa: CASSPTGTSTEAFF
v_call: TRBV5-6; clone_size: .; j_call: TRBJ2-2; d_call: .; cdr3_nt: TGTGCCAGCAGCTTGGCCCCGGTCGGCACCGGGGAGCTGTTTTTT; cdr3_aa: CASSLAPVGTGELFF
v_call: TRBV19; clone_size: once; j_call: TRBJ2-2; d_call: TRBD1; cdr3_nt: TGTGCCAGTAGCCCACAGGGGGCGCCAACCGGGGAGCTGTTTTTT; cdr3_aa: CASSPQGAPTGELFF
v_call: TRBV6-6; clone_size: .; j_call: TRBJ1-4; d_call: TRBD1; cdr3_nt: TGTGCCAGCAGTTACTTACCCGGGACAGGGTTAAAACTGTTTTTT; cdr3_aa: CASSYLPGTGLKLFF